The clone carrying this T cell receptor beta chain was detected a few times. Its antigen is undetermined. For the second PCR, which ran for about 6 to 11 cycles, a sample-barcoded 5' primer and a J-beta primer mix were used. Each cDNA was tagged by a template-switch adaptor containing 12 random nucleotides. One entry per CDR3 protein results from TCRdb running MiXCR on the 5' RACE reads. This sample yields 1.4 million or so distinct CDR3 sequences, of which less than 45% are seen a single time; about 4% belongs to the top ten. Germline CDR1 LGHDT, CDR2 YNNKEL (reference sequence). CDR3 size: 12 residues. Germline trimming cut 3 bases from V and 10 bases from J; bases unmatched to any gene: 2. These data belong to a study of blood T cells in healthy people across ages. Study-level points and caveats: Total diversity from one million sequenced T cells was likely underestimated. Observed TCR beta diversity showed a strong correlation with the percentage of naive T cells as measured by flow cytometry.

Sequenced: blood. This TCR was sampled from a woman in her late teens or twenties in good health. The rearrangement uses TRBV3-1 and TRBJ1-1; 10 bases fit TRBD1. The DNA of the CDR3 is TGTGCCAGCAGCCATGGGGACAGGGGAGCTTTCTTT. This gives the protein CASSHGDRGAFF.